This TCR beta chain is drawn from a study of T cells in Graves' hyperthyroidism and ophthalmopathy. Thyroid ultrasound, orbital computed tomography, clinical symptoms, and serum thyroxine and TRAb underpinned diagnoses. Germline V lookup: CDR1 SEHNR, CDR2 FQNEAQ (reference sequence). The CDR3 has 11 amino acids. Trimming shortened V by 5 bases and J by 5 bases, and 4 bases separated the two germline ends. Using RNA transcripts as the source, TCR beta CDR3 regions were amplified. The TCR CDR3 was amplified in a first-round RT-PCR using the HTBI primer set. TCRdb reprocessed the multiplex PCR reads via MiXCR and lists one record per CDR3 protein. The sample lists more than 300,000 distinct CDR3 sequences; 14% were seen once. This clonotype was seen many times.

This rearrangement joins TRBV7-9 to TRBJ2-1; D not certain. The specimen was blood. The sequence derives from a woman between 55 and 75 years old with Graves' hyperthyroidism. The CDR3 loop reads CASSEHNEQFF. The CDR3 DNA is TGTGCCAGCAGCGAACACAATGAGCAGTTCTTC.